The 8 T cell receptor beta chains given below trace back to one sample, sequenced in a study of blood T cells in healthy people across ages. It was with a sample-barcoded 5' primer and a J-beta primer mix that a second PCR of roughly 6 to 11 cycles was run. One entry per CDR3 protein, called by TCRdb with MiXCR from the 5' RACE reads. The sample shows roughly 500,000 distinct CDR3 sequences, less than 25% of them seen only once. These records were also assigned to another study, of T cells of mothers and their children.

The sequenced material came from blood. These receptors were taken from a boy aged 5-17 years in good health.

This clonotype was counted a few times. The V gene is TRBV27, the J gene TRBJ2-5; 9 positions match TRBD1. The J call may be mistaken, given a closer DNA end match to TRBJ2-7. Germline CDR1 and CDR2: MNHEY and SMNVEV (reference sequence). The CDR3 extends over 17 amino acids. CDR3 protein: CASSLSATGGMTYEQYF. The CDR3 DNA is TGTGCCAGCAGTTTATCCGCGACAGGGGGAATGACCTACGAGCAGTACTTC.

V is TRBV20-1 and J is TRBJ2-1; 7 nucleotides agree with TRBD1. Unmatched junction bases numbered 4, after V lost 3 bases and J lost 2 bases. The CDR3 is 14 amino acids. Germline-derived CDR1 and CDR2 are DFQATT and SNEGSKA (reference sequence). The CDR3 here is CSASRGPTYNEQFF. DNA of the CDR3: TGCAGTGCTAGTAGGGGGCCCACCTACAATGAGCAGTTCTTC.

The CDR3 DNA reads TGTGCCAGCAGAACGACTAGGGGCGAGCAGTACTTC. Encoded protein: CASRTTRGEQYF. The rearrangement uses TRBV12-3 or TRBV12-4 and TRBJ2-7; D possibly corresponds to TRBD2 (6 bases). Deletions cut 6 bases from V and 6 bases from J, with 12 bases between. CDR3 size: 12 residues.

V is TRBV4-3 and J is TRBJ2-2, with D unresolved. The CDR3 is 13 residues long. CDR1 and CDR2 from the germline V gene are LGHNA and YSLEER. Trimming cost V 0 bases and J 6 bases, with 5 bases left between them. CDR3 in amino acids: CASSQEVPGELFF. The DNA of the CDR3 is TGCGCCAGCAGCCAAGAGGTCCCCGGGGAGCTGTTTTTT.

This clonotype occurred a few times. The J gene is TRBJ2-1, the V gene TRBV10-3; D possibly corresponds to TRBD1 (6 bases). Germline V gene data show CDR1 as ENHRY and CDR2 as SYGVKD. The ends were cut back, 3 bases at V and 5 bases at J, with 14 bases in the middle. This CDR3 region has 15 residues. The DNA for the CDR3 is TGTGCCATCAGTGATAACACAGGGCCCGACAATGAGCAGTTCTTC. Protein product: CAISDNTGPDNEQFF.

The CDR3 spells CASSLGVPSLGETQYF. The CDR3 DNA is TGTGCCAGCAGCCTGGGGGTACCCTCCCTAGGCGAGACCCAGTACTTC. The chain employs TRBV2 and TRBJ2-5, with D perhaps being TRBD1 or TRBD2 (5 bases each). V dropped 6 bases and J dropped 5 bases, with 22 bases sitting between them. Germline CDR1 reads SNHLY; CDR2 reads FYNNEI. The CDR3 runs to 16 residues.

The chain recombines TRBV7-8 with TRBJ1-6, with no clear D. The CDR3 covers 12 residues. The V end was cut by 3 bases, the J end by 9 bases, with 6 bases between. Germline V CDR1 and CDR2: SGHVS, FQNEAQ. DNA for the CDR3: TGTGCCAGCAGCTTCAGTTCTTCACCCCTCCACTTT. Its translation: CASSFSSSPLHF. The full variable domain, in which reference TRBV7-8 and TRBJ1-6 provide the parts outside the CDR3, is GAGVSQSPRYKVAKRGQDVALRCDPISGHVSLFWYQQALGQGPEFLTYFQNEAQLDKSGLPSDRFFAERPEGSVSTLKIQRTQQEDSAVYLCASSFSSSPLHFGNGTRLTVT.

The table lists this clonotype with many counts. The rearrangement links TRBV25-1 to TRBJ2-7; 8 nucleotides agree with TRBD1. Per germline, CDR1 MGHDK and CDR2 SYGVNS. The trim removed 2 bases at V and 3 bases at J, leaving 6 bases unmatched. The CDR3 contains 15 residues. CDR3 loop: CASSEEGTGFYEQYF. The DNA of the CDR3 is TGTGCCAGCAGTGAAGAGGGGACAGGTTTCTACGAGCAGTACTTC.